This is a list of T cell receptor beta chains from one sample in a study of T cells after yellow fever vaccination. TCRdb re-analysed the 5' RACE reads in MiXCR, keeping a single row per CDR3 protein. Of 250,000 to 400,000 distinct CDR3 sequences in the sample, roughly 4.3% were seen once. The sequences come from PBMCs, collected 5 days after the yellow fever booster vaccination. The receptors originated from a man aged 18 to 30 who received the YFV17D yellow fever vaccine. The CDR3 runs from the conserved cysteine through the conserved F or W. D genes are given only for firm matches. The size of a clone is reported for some rows only, either as once, few or many, or as a class for expanded clones.

V gene,D gene,J gene,clone size,CDR3 DNA,CDR3 protein
TRBV7-2,.,TRBJ2-3,.,TGTGCCAGCAGCTCGGAACGGGGGTACACAGATACGCAGTATTTT,CASSSERGYTDTQYF
TRBV7-9,.,TRBJ2-6,many,TGTGCCAGCAGCTTAGTACCCTCTGGGGCCAACGTCCTGACTTTC,CASSLVPSGANVLTF
TRBV25-1,.,TRBJ1-5,few,TGTGCCAGCAGTGATTCCGGGGGTAGTCAGCCCCAGCATTTT,CASSDSGGSQPQHF
TRBV5-5,.,TRBJ2-1,many,TGTGCCAGCAGCTTTGGGGCGGCCAATGAGCAGTTCTTC,CASSFGAANEQFF
TRBV3-1,.,TRBJ2-5,few,TGTGCCAGCAGCCAAGCGGAGGCGACCCAGTACTTC,CASSQAEATQYF
TRBV4-1,.,TRBJ2-7,.,TGCGCCAGCAGCCAAGCGTTCGGCAAAGACGAGCAGTACTTC,CASSQAFGKDEQYF
TRBV6-5,TRBD1,TRBJ1-4,few,TGTGCCAGCAGGCACAGGGGGCTAGGATTGGAAAAACTGTTTTTT,CASRHRGLGLEKLFF
TRBV7-2,.,TRBJ2-3,few,TGTGCCAGCGGGAACATCAACACAGATACGCAGTATTTT,CASGNINTDTQYF
TRBV20-1,.,TRBJ2-5,many,TGCAGTGTTGCAGCCCAGGAGACCCAGTACTTC,CSVAAQETQYF
TRBV12-3/TRBV12-4,.,TRBJ1-1,few,TGTGCCAGCAGTCCGGCGGGGAGCACTGAAGCTTTCTTT,CASSPAGSTEAFF
TRBV5-5,.,TRBJ1-1,many,TGTGCCAGCAGCCCTGGCCCTCCGGGTGGCACTGAAGCTTTCTTT,CASSPGPPGGTEAFF
TRBV5-6,.,TRBJ2-7,many,TGTGCCAGCTCGCTTACGACGGGCCCGAGAGGGGAGTATAACGAGCAGTACTTC,CASSLTTGPRGEYNEQYF
TRBV29-1,.,TRBJ1-1,.,TGCAGCGTTGAGGGAGACGGGGGCGCGGACACTGAAGCTTTCTTT,CSVEGDGGADTEAFF
TRBV20-1,.,TRBJ1-2,few,TGCAGTGCTATATATGGGGCTAACTATGGCTACACCTTC,CSAIYGANYGYTF
TRBV12-3/TRBV12-4,.,TRBJ2-5,.,TGTGCCAGCAGGGGACCTACCGGGACGGGAGTGGAGACCCAGTACTTC,CASRGPTGTGVETQYF
TRBV18,.,TRBJ1-5,few,TGTGCCAGCTCACCCCCTAACAAGGGGGATCAGCCCCAGCATTTT,CASSPPNKGDQPQHF
TRBV2,.,TRBJ2-2,.,TGTGCCAGCAGTGAAGGTCCTTACACCGGGGAGCTGTTTTTT,CASSEGPYTGELFF
TRBV20-1,.,TRBJ2-1,many,TGCAGTGCCCACATACGCTCCTCCCAGGGCAATGAGCAGTTCTTC,CSAHIRSSQGNEQFF
TRBV6-5,.,TRBJ2-7,.,TGTGCCAGCAGTTACTCGTTTGCACAGGGAATTGGCGGCGAGCAGTACTTC,CASSYSFAQGIGGEQYF
TRBV27,TRBD2,TRBJ2-5,.,TGTGCCAGCAGACTAGCGGGGGGGGTCGAGACCCAGTACTTC,CASRLAGGVETQYF
TRBV7-2,.,TRBJ1-4,few,TGTGCCAGCAGCGTAAGGGAGGGGCGGGAAAAACTGTTTTTT,CASSVREGREKLFF
TRBV20-1,.,TRBJ2-1,few,TGCAGTGCTAGAGCACCGGGCCTCCTCAATGAGCAGTTCTTC,CSARAPGLLNEQFF
TRBV7-8,.,TRBJ2-1,few,TGTGCCAGCAGCCTCCGGACTTTCCGGGGTGCCTACAATGAGCAGTTCTTC,CASSLRTFRGAYNEQFF
TRBV6-6,.,TRBJ2-1,few,TGTGCCAGCAACTCCCGGGGACTGACATGGCATGAGCAGTTCTTC,CASNSRGLTWHEQFF
TRBV6-1,TRBD2,TRBJ2-3,few,TGTGCCAGCAACCTCGGACTAGCGGGGGCCGCGGGAGATACGCAGTATTTT,CASNLGLAGAAGDTQYF
TRBV12-3/TRBV12-4,TRBD2,TRBJ2-5,many,TGTGCCAGCAGTCCCCCTAGCGGGGTGGGGCAAGAGACCCAGTACTTC,CASSPPSGVGQETQYF
TRBV4-1,TRBD1,TRBJ2-5,many,TGCGCCAGCAGCCGACAGGGATGGGACCAGACCCAGTACTTC,CASSRQGWDQTQYF
TRBV12-3/TRBV12-4,TRBD1,TRBJ1-2,few,TGTGCCAGCAGTTCCGACAGGGGGTACGACTATGGCTACACCTTC,CASSSDRGYDYGYTF
TRBV30,.,TRBJ1-4,few,TGTGCCTGGAGTGTCAGTTCAGCTAATGAAAAACTGTTTTTT,CAWSVSSANEKLFF
TRBV4-3,TRBD2,TRBJ2-1,few,TGCGCCAGCAGCCAATTGGCGGGGGGACGGAATGAGCAGTTCTTC,CASSQLAGGRNEQFF
TRBV18,TRBD1,TRBJ2-7,many,TGTGCCAGCTCAGCAGCCGGGACAGGGGATTACGAGCAGTACTTC,CASSAAGTGDYEQYF
TRBV14,.,TRBJ2-3,.,TGTGCCAGCAGCCAACTCCCGGGGGACCGCACAGATACGCAGTATTTT,CASSQLPGDRTDTQYF
TRBV2,.,TRBJ2-3,.,TGTGCCAGCTCAGATCCGTTTGGAGATACGCAGTATTTT,CASSDPFGDTQYF
TRBV15,.,TRBJ1-5,few,TGTGCCACCAGCAGAGAAAGGGGCGGCGGCAATCAGCCCCAGCATTTT,CATSRERGGGNQPQHF
TRBV6-1,TRBD1,TRBJ2-3,many,TGTGCCAGCAGTGAGCTCGACAGGGGCGCAGATACGCAGTATTTT,CASSELDRGADTQYF
TRBV6-5,.,TRBJ1-4,few,TGTGCCAGCAGTTACTCGAGGCAGGGGCCGCGTAATGAAAAACTGTTTTTT,CASSYSRQGPRNEKLFF
TRBV19,TRBD1,TRBJ1-1,.,TGTGCCAGTAATTCTCAGGAGGGGGCTGACACTGAAGCTTTCTTT,CASNSQEGADTEAFF
TRBV12-3/TRBV12-4,.,TRBJ2-4,.,TGTGCCAGCAGTTTAGCACCCGCCGCGATGGCCAAAAACATTCAGTACTTC,CASSLAPAAMAKNIQYF
TRBV7-2,TRBD1,TRBJ2-7,.,TGTGCCAGCAGGTTGGACAGGCAGAGCTCCTACGAGCAGTACTTC,CASRLDRQSSYEQYF
TRBV25-1,.,TRBJ1-5,few,TGTGCCAGCACCCGAGGGAATCAGCCCCAGCATTTT,CASTRGNQPQHF
TRBV6-2/TRBV6-3,.,TRBJ1-1,few,TGTGCCGGATCGGACGGGAACACTGAAGCTTTCTTT,CAGSDGNTEAFF
TRBV27,TRBD1,TRBJ1-2,.,TGTGCCAGCAGAGCCACCCCCGGCCAGGGGGCCATCACCTTC,CASRATPGQGAITF
TRBV7-9,.,TRBJ2-7,many,TGTGCCAGCAGCTTATCATCAGGGCCCTACGAGCAGTACTTC,CASSLSSGPYEQYF
TRBV12-3/TRBV12-4,.,TRBJ1-5,few,TGTGCCAGCAGTCCAGGGACGCAGCCCCAGCATTTT,CASSPGTQPQHF
TRBV20-1,.,TRBJ1-2,few,TGCAGTGCTAGAGATCTAACAAGGAGCTATGGCTACACCTTC,CSARDLTRSYGYTF
TRBV6-5,.,TRBJ2-3,.,TGTGCCAGCAGTTACCGGGGGCGCACAGATACGCAGTATTTT,CASSYRGRTDTQYF
TRBV5-1,.,TRBJ1-4,.,TGCGCCAGCAGCTTGGGGGTGTCGGGGCCACCTAATGAAAAACTGTTTTTT,CASSLGVSGPPNEKLFF
TRBV28,.,TRBJ1-1,few,TGTGCCAGCAGTTTAATCGGCCAGCTCGCGAACACTGAAGCTTTCTTT,CASSLIGQLANTEAFF
TRBV7-8,.,TRBJ1-2,few,TGTGCCAGCAGCTCCCTCGGGCGGCCTCCCAACTATGGCTACACCTTC,CASSSLGRPPNYGYTF
TRBV20-1,TRBD2,TRBJ2-5,few,TGCAGTGCTAGAGGCCCCCGCGGGGGGTTCGAAGAGACCCAGTACTTC,CSARGPRGGFEETQYF
TRBV4-1,.,TRBJ2-5,many,TGCGCCAGCAGCCCACACCAGGACAACCAAGAGACCCAGTACTTC,CASSPHQDNQETQYF
TRBV7-9,.,TRBJ2-2,.,TGTGCCAGCAGCCAGCGACAGATCACGAACACCGGGGAGCTGTTTTTT,CASSQRQITNTGELFF
TRBV27,TRBD1,TRBJ2-2,.,TGTGCCAGCAGTCACGGGACAGGAATGGGGGAGCTGTTTTTT,CASSHGTGMGELFF
TRBV5-1,TRBD2,TRBJ2-7,few,TGCGCCAGCAGCTGGGGGACTAGCGAAACCTACGAGCAGTACTTC,CASSWGTSETYEQYF
TRBV6-5,.,TRBJ1-1,.,TGTGCCAGCAGCCATGGGGCGGGACAAAAGGACACTGAAGCTTTCTTT,CASSHGAGQKDTEAFF
TRBV12-3/TRBV12-4,.,TRBJ1-2,few,TGTGCCAGCAGTTTAGGAGAGGCCAGAGCCTACACCTTC,CASSLGEARAYTF
TRBV4-1,.,TRBJ2-3,few,TGCGCCAGCAGCCAAAGCGGGCTGGGGCCCTCCGATACGCAGTATTTT,CASSQSGLGPSDTQYF
TRBV5-1,.,TRBJ2-3,few,TGCGCCAGCAGGGCAGCGACAGGAGCTCCCACAGATACGCAGTATTTT,CASRAATGAPTDTQYF
TRBV6-5,.,TRBJ2-1,few,TGTGCCAGCAGTTACCCGGGGGTAGGAGGTGAGCAGTTCTTC,CASSYPGVGGEQFF